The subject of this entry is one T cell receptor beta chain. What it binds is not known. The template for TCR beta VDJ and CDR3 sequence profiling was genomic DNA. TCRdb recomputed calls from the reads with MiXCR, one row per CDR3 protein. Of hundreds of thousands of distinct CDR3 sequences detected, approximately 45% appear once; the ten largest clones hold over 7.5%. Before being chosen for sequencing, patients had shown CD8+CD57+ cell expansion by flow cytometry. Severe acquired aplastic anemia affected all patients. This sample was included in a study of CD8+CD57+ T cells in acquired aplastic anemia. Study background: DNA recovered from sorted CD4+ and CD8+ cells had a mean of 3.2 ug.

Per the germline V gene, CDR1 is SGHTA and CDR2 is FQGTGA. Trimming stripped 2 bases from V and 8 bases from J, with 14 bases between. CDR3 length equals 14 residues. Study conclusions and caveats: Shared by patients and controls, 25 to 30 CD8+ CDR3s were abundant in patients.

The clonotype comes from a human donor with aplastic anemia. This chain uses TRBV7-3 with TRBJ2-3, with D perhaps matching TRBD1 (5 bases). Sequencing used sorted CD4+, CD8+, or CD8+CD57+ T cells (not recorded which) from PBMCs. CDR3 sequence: CASSLGGAAGTQYF. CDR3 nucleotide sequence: TGTGCCAGCAGCTTAGGTGGGGCCGCCGGTACGCAGTATTTT.